A selection of T cell receptor beta chains follows, all from one sample in a study of OX40 agonist ivuxolimab in advanced cancers. Using immunoSEQ multiplex PCR, the repertoire was profiled, and TCRdb retains in-frame clones only, with some absent. The table lists under 90,000 clones, 83% of them singletons. The sample in question was CD4+ or CD8+ T cells sorted from blood, obtained in a trial of the OX40 agonist ivuxolimab. All receptors derive from an adult with an advanced solid tumor such as melanoma, head and neck, liver or kidney cancer. CDR3s include the opening cysteine and the closing phenylalanine or tryptophan. Each record gives: J gene, clone size, V gene, D gene, CDR3 protein, CDR3 DNA. D genes are given only for firm matches. Size is omitted from some rows. Given values are once, few, many or a class for expanded clones.

j_gene: TRBJ2-2; abundance: -; v_gene: TRBV2; d_gene: -; CDR3aa: CASQPPAGFPGELFF; CDR3nt: TGTGCCAGCCAACCTCCGGCAGGGTTCCCCGGGGAGCTGTTTTTT
j_gene: TRBJ2-3; abundance: -; v_gene: TRBV27; d_gene: TRBD1; CDR3aa: CASSLWGQGAGTDTQYF; CDR3nt: TGTGCCAGCAGTTTATGGGGACAGGGGGCAGGCACAGATACGCAGTATTTT
j_gene: TRBJ2-7; abundance: -; v_gene: TRBV29-1; d_gene: TRBD1; CDR3aa: CSVEGQGAVEQYF; CDR3nt: TGCAGCGTTGAGGGACAGGGGGCGGTCGAGCAGTACTTC
j_gene: TRBJ2-3; abundance: -; v_gene: TRBV6-4; d_gene: -; CDR3aa: CASGAGHPQYF; CDR3nt: TGTGCCTCGGGAGCGGGTCACCCTCAGTATTTT
j_gene: TRBJ1-4; abundance: -; v_gene: TRBV29-1; d_gene: TRBD1; CDR3aa: CSVEGTGGEKLFF; CDR3nt: TGCAGCGTTGAAGGGACAGGGGGAGAAAAACTGTTTTTT
j_gene: TRBJ1-5; abundance: -; v_gene: TRBV5-4; d_gene: -; CDR3aa: CASSSFQGGPNQPQHF; CDR3nt: TGTGCCAGCAGCTCGTTCCAGGGAGGACCCAATCAGCCCCAGCATTTT
j_gene: TRBJ1-2; abundance: -; v_gene: TRBV19; d_gene: -; CDR3aa: CASSTWAANTGYGYTF; CDR3nt: TGTGCCAGTAGTACCTGGGCAGCCAACACGGGGTATGGCTACACCTTC
j_gene: TRBJ2-1; abundance: few; v_gene: TRBV12-5; d_gene: TRBD1; CDR3aa: CASAPDRVVKDEQFF; CDR3nt: TGTGCTAGTGCCCCTGACAGGGTGGTAAAAGATGAGCAGTTCTTC
j_gene: TRBJ1-1; abundance: -; v_gene: TRBV7-9; d_gene: -; CDR3aa: CASSRKDRLSTEAFF; CDR3nt: TGTGCCAGCAGCCGAAAGGACAGACTGAGTACTGAAGCTTTCTTT
j_gene: TRBJ2-1; abundance: -; v_gene: TRBV9; d_gene: -; CDR3aa: CASSVMAVGEQFF; CDR3nt: TGTGCCAGCAGCGTGATGGCAGTCGGTGAGCAGTTCTTC
j_gene: TRBJ1-5; abundance: -; v_gene: TRBV27; d_gene: -; CDR3aa: CASSVGQGTRKHF; CDR3nt: -
j_gene: TRBJ2-7; abundance: -; v_gene: TRBV11-2; d_gene: TRBD1; CDR3aa: CASSFSQGISYEQYF; CDR3nt: TGTGCCAGCAGCTTCTCACAGGGGATATCCTACGAGCAGTACTTC
j_gene: TRBJ2-2; abundance: once; v_gene: TRBV19; d_gene: TRBD2; CDR3aa: CASMASGGSNTGELFF; CDR3nt: TGTGCCAGTATGGCTAGCGGGGGGTCTAACACCGGGGAGCTGTTTTTT
j_gene: TRBJ2-7; abundance: -; v_gene: TRBV5-4; d_gene: -; CDR3aa: CASTLGAGISYEQYF; CDR3nt: TGTGCCAGCACCTTGGGGGCAGGGATCTCCTACGAGCAGTACTTC
j_gene: TRBJ1-5; abundance: -; v_gene: TRBV28; d_gene: TRBD1; CDR3aa: CASSPPDRGRYQPQHF; CDR3nt: TGTGCCAGCAGTCCACCCGACAGGGGGCGGTATCAGCCCCAGCATTTT
j_gene: TRBJ1-1; abundance: -; v_gene: TRBV15; d_gene: -; CDR3aa: CATSRVRENTEAFF; CDR3nt: TGTGCCACCAGCAGAGTCAGGGAGAACACTGAAGCTTTCTTT
j_gene: TRBJ2-5; abundance: -; v_gene: TRBV18; d_gene: -; CDR3aa: CASSPIQGQETQYF; CDR3nt: TGTGCCAGCTCACCAATCCAGGGGCAGGAGACCCAGTACTTC
j_gene: TRBJ2-7; abundance: -; v_gene: TRBV7-2; d_gene: -; CDR3aa: CASSFSSYEQYF; CDR3nt: TGTGCCAGCAGCTTTAGCTCCTACGAGCAGTACTTC
j_gene: TRBJ2-7; abundance: -; v_gene: TRBV29-1; d_gene: -; CDR3aa: CSVAVRTVKAYEQYF; CDR3nt: TGCAGCGTTGCGGTAAGGACTGTGAAGGCCTACGAGCAGTACTTC
j_gene: TRBJ1-2; abundance: -; v_gene: TRBV6-5; d_gene: TRBD1; CDR3aa: CASSYSGQGDGYTF; CDR3nt: TGTGCCAGCAGTTACTCTGGGCAGGGGGATGGCTACACCTTC
j_gene: TRBJ1-2; abundance: -; v_gene: TRBV5-6; d_gene: -; CDR3aa: CASSLAANYGYTF; CDR3nt: TGTGCCAGCAGCTTAGCCGCTAACTATGGCTACACCTTC
j_gene: TRBJ2-2; abundance: -; v_gene: TRBV6-1; d_gene: -; CDR3aa: CASTETVNTGELFF; CDR3nt: TGTGCCAGCACCGAGACAGTCAACACCGGGGAGCTGTTTTTT
j_gene: TRBJ1-1; abundance: -; v_gene: TRBV28; d_gene: -; CDR3aa: CASSLYVSWDTDRQMNTEAFF; CDR3nt: TGTGCCAGCAGTTTGTACGTTAGTTGGGACACGGACAGACAGATGAACACTGAAGCTTTCTTT
j_gene: TRBJ2-7; abundance: -; v_gene: TRBV2; d_gene: -; CDR3aa: CASSVVRNGEQYF; CDR3nt: TGTGCCAGCAGTGTGGTACGGAACGGCGAGCAGTACTTC
j_gene: TRBJ1-5; abundance: -; v_gene: TRBV7-9; d_gene: -; CDR3aa: CASSLTPNQPQHF; CDR3nt: TGTGCCAGCAGCTTAACTCCCAATCAGCCCCAGCATTTT
j_gene: TRBJ2-7; abundance: -; v_gene: TRBV5-1; d_gene: TRBD1; CDR3aa: CASSLVGTGSYEQYF; CDR3nt: TGCGCCAGCAGCTTGGTCGGGACAGGGTCCTACGAGCAGTACTTC
j_gene: TRBJ1-3; abundance: -; v_gene: TRBV6-5; d_gene: -; CDR3aa: CASSSTGSSGNTIYF; CDR3nt: TGTGCCAGCAGTTCTACAGGGTCTTCTGGAAACACCATATATTTT
j_gene: TRBJ2-7; abundance: -; v_gene: TRBV7-8; d_gene: TRBD2; CDR3aa: CASSDSGTIPPQQYF; CDR3nt: TGTGCCAGCAGCGATTCCGGGACTATCCCCCCACAGCAGTACTTC
j_gene: TRBJ1-1; abundance: -; v_gene: TRBV6-5; d_gene: -; CDR3aa: CASSRTASNTEAFF; CDR3nt: TGTGCCAGCAGCCGGACAGCAAGCAACACTGAAGCTTTCTTT
j_gene: TRBJ1-6; abundance: -; v_gene: TRBV5-1; d_gene: -; CDR3aa: CASSLGGPLNSPLHF; CDR3nt: TGCGCCAGCAGCTTGGGGGGTCCCCTAAATTCACCCCTCCACTTT
j_gene: TRBJ1-1; abundance: -; v_gene: TRBV6-1; d_gene: -; CDR3aa: CASSVTGLNTEAFF; CDR3nt: TGTGCCAGCAGTGTTACAGGCCTGAACACTGAAGCTTTCTTT
j_gene: TRBJ2-2; abundance: few; v_gene: TRBV11-3; d_gene: -; CDR3aa: CASSFRLGAADTGELFF; CDR3nt: TGTGCCAGCAGCTTTCGATTGGGGGCGGCGGACACCGGGGAGCTGTTTTTT
j_gene: TRBJ1-6; abundance: -; v_gene: TRBV5-1; d_gene: TRBD1; CDR3aa: CASARGPGQGDSPLHF; CDR3nt: TGCGCCAGCGCCCGCGGCCCGGGACAGGGGGACTCACCCCTCCACTTT
j_gene: TRBJ1-2; abundance: few; v_gene: TRBV19; d_gene: TRBD1; CDR3aa: CASSSTGGNYGYTF; CDR3nt: TGTGCCAGTAGTTCGACAGGGGGCAACTATGGCTACACCTTC
j_gene: TRBJ2-2; abundance: -; v_gene: TRBV7-9; d_gene: TRBD1; CDR3aa: CASTQRGQAITGELFF; CDR3nt: TGTGCCAGCACCCAGAGGGGACAGGCGATCACCGGGGAGCTGTTTTTT
j_gene: TRBJ1-4; abundance: -; v_gene: TRBV10-2; d_gene: -; CDR3aa: CASSDSNEKLFF; CDR3nt: TGCGCCAGCAGTGACAGTAATGAAAAACTGTTTTTT
j_gene: TRBJ2-5; abundance: -; v_gene: TRBV5-1; d_gene: TRBD1; CDR3aa: CASSFGTGVQETQYF; CDR3nt: TGCGCCAGCAGCTTCGGGACAGGGGTCCAAGAGACCCAGTACTTC
j_gene: TRBJ2-7; abundance: -; v_gene: TRBV5-1; d_gene: -; CDR3aa: CASSLGGQFRNEQYF; CDR3nt: TGCGCCAGCAGCTTGGGCGGACAGTTTCGAAACGAGCAGTACTTC
j_gene: TRBJ2-5; abundance: -; v_gene: TRBV6-1; d_gene: -; CDR3aa: CASRTSAQETQYF; CDR3nt: TGTGCCAGCAGGACGAGCGCACAAGAGACCCAGTACTTC
j_gene: TRBJ1-6; abundance: -; v_gene: TRBV6-9; d_gene: -; CDR3aa: CASSEAVTGRLSPPHF; CDR3nt: TGTGCCAGCAGTGAAGCGGTCACGGGACGGCTATCACCCCCCCACTTT
j_gene: TRBJ2-7; abundance: -; v_gene: TRBV6-1; d_gene: -; CDR3aa: CASRTVSYEQYF; CDR3nt: TGTGCCAGCAGGACAGTCTCCTACGAGCAGTACTTC
j_gene: TRBJ2-7; abundance: once; v_gene: TRBV18; d_gene: -; CDR3aa: CASSPLDRYEQYF; CDR3nt: TGTGCCAGCTCACCACTCGACAGGTACGAGCAGTACTTC
j_gene: TRBJ1-5; abundance: -; v_gene: TRBV6-5; d_gene: TRBD1; CDR3aa: CASRAGQGRNQPQHF; CDR3nt: TGTGCCAGCAGGGCGGGACAGGGAAGGAATCAGCCCCAGCATTTT